Presented here are 26 T cell receptor beta chains from one specimen sequenced in a study of blood T cell repertoires in COVID-19. Method: immunoSEQ multiplex PCR; TCRdb's copy keeps in-frame clones and lacks some. The profile shows approximately 470,000 clones, approximately 83% of them singletons. Sequencing used peripheral blood. The receptors come from a human donor in a cohort sampled during active COVID-19.

This chain uses TRBV30 with TRBJ1-5; D is perhaps TRBD1 (6 bases). V lost 1 base and J lost 7, with 11 bases in between. Germline assignment: CDR1 GTSNPN and CDR2 SVGIG (reference sequence). The CDR3 sequence is 13 residues long. CDR3 amino acids: CAWSATGGQPQHF. The DNA of the CDR3 is TGTGCCTGGAGTGCCACTGGGGGCCAGCCCCAGCATTTT.

The genes are TRBV5-1 and TRBJ2-2, with TRBD2 matching 16 bases. The length of the CDR3 is 18 residues. Germline V gene sequence: CDR1 SGHRS, CDR2 YFSETQ. V lost 3 bases and J lost 3; bases outside the gene matches: 5. In nucleotides, the CDR3 is TGCGCCAGCAGCTCCGGGACTAGCGGGAGGGCCGACACCGGGGAGCTGTTTTTT. It specifies CASSSGTSGRADTGELFF. Filled out from reference TRBV5-1 and TRBJ2-2, the complete variable domain reads KAGVTQTPRYLIKTRGQQVTLSCSPISGHRSVSWYQQTPGQGLQFLFEYFSETQRNKGNFPGRFSGRQFSNSRSEMNVSTLELGDSALYLCASSSGTSGRADTGELFFGEGSRLTVL.

This clone was seen just once. The chain joins TRBV3-1 (or the pseudogene TRBV3-2) to TRBJ2-5; TRBD1 aligns across 7 bases. This CDR3 is 14 amino acids long. V lost 1 base, J lost 5 bases, and 4 bases stayed unmatched. Germline V gene sequence: CDR1 LGHDT, CDR2 YNNKEL (reference sequence). CDR3 nucleotide sequence: TGTGCCAGCAGCCAAGTGGACAGGCTGGAGACCCAGTACTTC. It is translated as CASSQVDRLETQYF.

Only one count was recorded for this clone. V is TRBV11-1 and J is TRBJ1-1, with 7 positions matching TRBD1. The V and J ends lost 5 bases and 1 base, in that order; junction bases with no gene match: 4. The germline CDR1 and CDR2 sequences are SGHAT and FQDESV (reference sequence). CDR3 size: 14 residues. CDR3 coding DNA: TGTGCCAGCAGCCCCCGACAGGGGAACACTGAAGCTTTCTTT. It translates to CASSPRQGNTEAFF.

The V and J genes are TRBV25-1 and TRBJ2-7; 12 bases line up with TRBD2. Losses at the gene ends were 7 bases for V and 5 bases for J; bases not matched to a gene: 3. The CDR3 consists of 13 residues. CDR1 is MGHDK and CDR2 is SYGVNS in the germline V gene. The CDR3 DNA reads TGTGCCAGCATGCTAGCGGGAGGGAACGAGCAGTACTTC. Translated: CASMLAGGNEQYF.

The chain couples TRBV4-1 to TRBJ2-5, with TRBD1 matching 8 bases. Trimming took 5 bases from V and 5 from J; bases not matched to a gene: 7. Germline lookup yields CDR1 MGHRA and CDR2 YSYEKL. The length of the CDR3 is 14 residues. Written as DNA, the CDR3 is TGCGCCAGCAGCTCCGGGACAGGAGGGGAGACCCAGTACTTC. This sequence encodes CASSSGTGGETQYF.

The V call is TRBV23-1, the J call TRBJ2-1, with no clear D. TRBV23-1 is filed as an ORF, its function uncertain. The V gene lost 4 bases and the J gene lost 8 bases, with 21 bases spanning the gap. The CDR3 runs 16 residues. The CDR3, as DNA: TGCGCCAGCAGTCGATCCGCTAGATCCCTCTGCGATGAGCAGTTCTTC. Translating it yields CASSRSARSLCDEQFF.

This chain links TRBV27 with TRBJ2-4, with TRBD2 matching 14 bases. The CDR3 totals 18 residues. Per germline, CDR1 MNHEY and CDR2 SMNVEV (reference sequence). Trimming at V came to 5 bases and at J to 1 base, leaving 7 bases not matched to a gene. In nucleotides, the CDR3 is TGTGCCAGCAGTGCCTCTCGACTAGCGGGAGGGGCCAAAAACATTCAGTACTTC. Amino acid sequence: CASSASRLAGGAKNIQYF.

The CDR3 here is CAWSALRQGISTDTQYF. The DNA of the CDR3 is TGTGCCTGGAGTGCGCTACGACAGGGAATATCGACAGATACGCAGTATTTT. The chain is built from TRBV30 and TRBJ2-3; TRBD1 matches at 7 bases. The germline V gene encodes CDR1 GTSNPN and CDR2 SVGIG (reference sequence). V dropped 1 base and J dropped 3; count of bases not matched to a gene: 13. The CDR3 has 17 residues.

This clone was observed a few times. The V gene is TRBV30, the J gene TRBJ1-1; possibly TRBD1 for D (6 bases). The germline V and J ends were trimmed by 4 bases and 1 base, with 25 bases remaining between them. The CDR3 is made up of 18 amino acids. The germline V gene has CDR1 GTSNPN and CDR2 SVGIG (reference sequence). DNA of the CDR3: TGTGCCTGGACCACCCCTCGGGGGGGGCAACGCACGAACACTGAAGCTTTCTTT. This translates into CAWTTPRGGQRTNTEAFF.

The chain employs TRBV19 and TRBJ2-7; TRBD1 matches 7 bases. The ends lost 4 bases at V and 5 bases at J; junction bases unmatched: 8. Germline V gene sequence: CDR1 LNHDA, CDR2 SQIVND (reference sequence). CDR3 length: 14 residues. CDR3 sequence reads: CASSNVQGFHEQYF. In DNA, the CDR3 is TGTGCCAGTAGTAATGTACAGGGGTTCCACGAGCAGTACTTC.

This chain connects TRBV19 to TRBJ1-2; 7 positions match TRBD1. The trim removed 5 bases at V and 0 bases at J, leaving 3 bases unmatched. This CDR3 contains 14 residues. Germline CDR1 reads LNHDA; CDR2 reads SQIVND (reference sequence). The CDR3 reads CASSEGATNYGYTF. CDR3 sequence (DNA): TGTGCCAGTAGTGAGGGGGCTACTAACTATGGCTACACCTTC.

This rearrangement joins TRBV6-2 or TRBV6-3 to TRBJ2-2; 7 bases line up with TRBD2. J was trimmed by 3 bases and V by 2 bases; bases with no gene match: 15. Looked up from germline, CDR1 is MNHEY and CDR2 is SVGEGT. The CDR3 length is 19 residues. CDR3 protein: CASSYPIRAGVVDTGELFF. The CDR3, as DNA: TGTGCCAGCAGTTACCCGATTAGGGCGGGAGTAGTCGACACCGGGGAGCTGTTTTTT.

The chain employs TRBV19 and TRBJ2-2, with D possibly matching TRBD2 (5 bases). Germline CDR1 LNHDA, CDR2 SQIVND (reference sequence). The CDR3 has 12 amino acids. Trimming pared 6 bases from V and 6 bases from J, leaving 8 bases between. In nucleotides, the CDR3 is TGTGCCAGTAGGAGGGATGCCGGGGAGCTGTTTTTT. Translated, it gives CASRRDAGELFF.

This rearrangement joins TRBV30 to TRBJ1-2; the D gene is possibly TRBD1 (5 bases). The germline gives CDR1 GTSNPN, CDR2 SVGIG (reference sequence). Trimming pared 0 bases from V and 6 bases from J, leaving 14 bases between. CDR3 length: 14 amino acids. CDR3 DNA: TGTGCCTGGAGTGTATCTTCCCAGGGCCATGGCTACACCTTC. It specifies CAWSVSSQGHGYTF.

V gene TRBV20-1 combines with J gene TRBJ2-2; 7 nucleotides agree with TRBD1. CDR1 and CDR2 from the germline V gene are DFQATT and SNEGSKA (reference sequence). CDR3 length: 15 residues. The V gene end was trimmed by 3 bases and the J gene end by 6 bases; junction bases not matched to a gene: 10. The CDR3 nucleotides are TGCAGTGCTAGTCGTGTACAGGGGTCGGCCGGGGAGCTGTTTTTT. Protein: CSASRVQGSAGELFF.

The genes are TRBV3-1 (or the pseudogene TRBV3-2) and TRBJ2-3; tentative D call: TRBD2 (7 bases). This CDR3 has 15 residues. V shed 4 bases and J shed 6 bases, with 17 bases lying between them. Germline V gene lookup returns CDR1 LGHDT and CDR2 YNNKEL (reference sequence). CDR3 DNA: TGTGCCAGCAGCCCCCTGGGGGCGGGAGTCGATACGCAGTATTTT. Its protein is CASSPLGAGVDTQYF.

The CDR3 DNA reads TGTGCCAGCAGCTTCAGGGGGGCGAACACCGGGGAGCTGTTTTTT. Residues: CASSFRGANTGELFF. V gene TRBV7-3 combines with J gene TRBJ2-2; possibly TRBD1 for D (7 bases). The ends were cut back, 3 bases at V and 0 bases at J, with 8 bases in the middle. The CDR3 has 15 amino acids. Germline loops: CDR1 SGHTA, CDR2 FQGTGA.

This chain connects TRBV2 to TRBJ2-7, with 13 bases matching TRBD2. Germline V gene lookup returns CDR1 SNHLY and CDR2 FYNNEI. This CDR3 spans 17 amino acids. The V and J ends lost 0 bases and 0 bases, in that order; junction bases with no gene match: 2. The CDR3 region has the DNA TGTGCCAGCAGTGAAGCGGGACTAGCGGGACCCTCCTACGAGCAGTACTTC. Amino acid sequence: CASSEAGLAGPSYEQYF.

The genes are TRBV3-1 (or the pseudogene TRBV3-2) and TRBJ2-3; no clear D gene. Per germline, CDR1 LGHDT and CDR2 YNNKEL (reference sequence). Deletions cut 5 bases from V and 6 bases from J, with 18 bases between. The CDR3 totals 15 residues. CDR3 DNA sequence: TGTGCCAGCAGCGCACGAAGAGGAAATGCGGATACGCAGTATTTT. Protein: CASSARRGNADTQYF.

This chain links TRBV25-1 with TRBJ1-2, with 12 bases identical to TRBD1. Looked up from germline, CDR1 is MGHDK and CDR2 is SYGVNS. V trimming: 2 bases; J trimming: 4 bases; junction bases outside the gene matches: 11. CDR3 length: 18 residues. CDR3 bases: TGTGCCAGCAGTGAACGTTTAGGGACAGGGGGCAATGCCTATGGCTACACCTTC. It codes for CASSERLGTGGNAYGYTF.

The rearrangement joins TRBV7-3 to TRBJ2-7; 10 positions match TRBD2. The CDR3 contains 15 residues. Trimming took 2 bases from V and 2 from J; bases not matched to a gene: 3. Germline assignment: CDR1 SGHTA and CDR2 FQGTGA. The DNA for the CDR3 is TGTGCCAGCAGCTTACTAGCGGGAGTTCCCTACGAGCAGTACTTC. It encodes CASSLLAGVPYEQYF.

This rearrangement joins TRBV27 to TRBJ2-3; the D gene is possibly TRBD2 (5 bases). Between the trimmed V and J ends, which lost 4 bases and 2 bases, there was a span of 19 bases. This CDR3 spans 17 amino acids. The germline gives CDR1 MNHEY, CDR2 SMNVEV (reference sequence). CDR3 DNA sequence: TGTGCCAGCAGTTCCCTCGGAGGCCACCCAATCACAGATACGCAGTATTTT. It is translated as CASSSLGGHPITDTQYF.

The CDR3 loop is CASKQQGIAEAFF. CDR3 sequence (DNA): TGTGCCAGCAAGCAACAGGGGATCGCTGAAGCTTTCTTT. The V gene is TRBV28, the J gene TRBJ1-1; 7 bases line up with TRBD1. Germline V lookup: CDR1 MDHEN, CDR2 SYDVKM. Germline trimming cut 7 bases from V and 6 bases from J; bases unmatched to any gene: 8. This CDR3 has 13 amino acids.

This chain joins TRBV28 and TRBJ1-1; D is ambiguous. V lost 3 bases and J 1 base, leaving 12 bases between the germline ends. The CDR3 is made up of 15 amino acids. Germline loops: CDR1 MDHEN, CDR2 SYDVKM. This chain's CDR3 is CASSFFRRENTEAFF. The CDR3, as DNA: TGTGCCAGCAGTTTTTTTCGACGGGAGAACACTGAAGCTTTCTTT.

The chain carries TRBV19 and TRBJ2-1, with 10 bases aligning to TRBD1. The V gene end was trimmed by 7 bases and the J gene end by 0 bases; junction bases not matched to a gene: 6. Germline values: CDR1 LNHDA, CDR2 SQIVND (reference sequence). CDR3 length: 16 amino acids. In DNA form, the CDR3 reads TGTGCCAGTACCGACAGGGGGCCGAGCTCCTACAATGAGCAGTTCTTC. Encoded protein: CASTDRGPSSYNEQFF.